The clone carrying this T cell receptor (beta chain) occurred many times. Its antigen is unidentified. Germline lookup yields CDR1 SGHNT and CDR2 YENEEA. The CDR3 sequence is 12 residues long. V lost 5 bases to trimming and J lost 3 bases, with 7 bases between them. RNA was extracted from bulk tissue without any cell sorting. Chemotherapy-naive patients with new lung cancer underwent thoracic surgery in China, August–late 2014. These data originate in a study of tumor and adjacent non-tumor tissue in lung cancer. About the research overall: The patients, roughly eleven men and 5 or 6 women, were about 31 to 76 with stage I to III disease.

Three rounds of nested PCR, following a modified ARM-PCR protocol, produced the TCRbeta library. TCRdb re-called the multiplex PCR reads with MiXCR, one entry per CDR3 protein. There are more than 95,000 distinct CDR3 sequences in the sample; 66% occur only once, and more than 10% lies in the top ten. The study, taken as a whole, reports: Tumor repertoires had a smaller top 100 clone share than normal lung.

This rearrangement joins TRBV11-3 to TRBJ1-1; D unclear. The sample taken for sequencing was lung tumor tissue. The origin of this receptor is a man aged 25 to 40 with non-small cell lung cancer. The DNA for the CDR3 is TGTGCCAGCAGCCCGACGGACACTGAAGCTTTCTTT. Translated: CASSPTDTEAFF.